These T cell receptor beta chains were read from a single sample in a study of T cell responses to AZD1222 COVID-19 vaccine. Produced via immunoSEQ multiplex PCR; TCRdb's table is partial and in-frame only. The data show around 140,000 clones, with 90% to 95% seen just once and less than 15% held by the top ten. This sample comprised peripheral blood, obtained after recovery from COVID-19. The receptors come from an adult who had recovered from COVID-19. The CDR3 runs from the conserved cysteine through the conserved F or W. D genes are given only for firm matches. The size field is filled for only some rows; it gives once, few, many or a size class.

j_call	d_call	clone_size	v_call	cdr3_aa	cdr3_nt
TRBJ1-5	.	.	TRBV28	CASSLGGGAQPQHF	TGTGCCAGCAGTTTAGGGGGGGGCGCTCAGCCCCAGCATTTT
TRBJ1-2	.	.	TRBV19	CASSYYQTASYGYTF	TGTGCCAGTAGTTACTACCAGACAGCTTCATATGGCTACACCTTC
TRBJ1-1	.	.	TRBV5-5	CASSPTRKGTEAFF	TGTGCCAGCAGCCCGACCCGGAAAGGTACTGAAGCTTTCTTT
TRBJ1-2	.	.	TRBV28	CASSSQALDYGYTF	TGTGCCAGCAGTTCTCAGGCTCTAGACTATGGCTACACCTTC
TRBJ2-7	.	.	TRBV19	CASSIAHGSYEQYF	TGTGCCAGTAGTATAGCACACGGGTCCTACGAGCAGTACTTC
TRBJ2-1	TRBD2	.	TRBV27	CASSSPKRERYNEQFF	TGTGCCAGCAGTTCCCCCAAGCGGGAGCGGTACAATGAGCAGTTCTTC
TRBJ2-5	.	once	TRBV6-5	CASSYRETQYF	TGTGCCAGCAGTTATAGGGAGACCCAGTACTTC
TRBJ2-7	TRBD2	.	TRBV18	CASSPPGGVAGGPYEQYF	TGTGCCAGCTCACCTCCTGGAGGGGTAGCGGGAGGGCCCTACGAGCAGTACTTC
TRBJ1-4	.	.	TRBV5-1	CASSLGRLPTNEKLFF	TGCGCCAGCAGCCTGGGACGGCTTCCAACTAATGAAAAACTGTTTTTT
TRBJ1-5	.	.	TRBV19	CASSFGQNQPQHF	TGTGCCAGTAGTTTCGGACAGAATCAGCCCCAGCATTTT
TRBJ1-3	.	few	TRBV28	CASRDHASGNTIYF	TGTGCCAGCAGGGACCATGCTTCTGGAAACACCATATATTTT
TRBJ1-3	.	.	TRBV24-1	CATSDSHGPVGGNTIYF	TGTGCCACCAGTGACTCCCACGGACCTGTGGGGGGAAACACCATATATTTT
TRBJ1-3	.	.	TRBV5-1	CASSLGISGNTIYF	TGCGCCAGCAGCTTGGGCATCTCTGGAAACACCATATATTTT
TRBJ2-7	.	.	TRBV5-4	CASSLGLEPYEQYF	TGTGCCAGCAGCTTAGGACTCGAACCGTACGAGCAGTACTTC
TRBJ2-7	.	.	TRBV30	CAWRDSYYEQYF	TGTGCCTGGAGGGACAGCTACTACGAGCAGTACTTC
TRBJ2-3	.	.	TRBV7-9	CASSFPPGDTQYF	TGTGCCAGCAGCTTCCCCCCTGGGGATACGCAGTATTTT
TRBJ1-3	.	.	TRBV9	CASSSHGGGGNTIYF	TGTGCCAGCAGCTCTCACGGGGGTGGTGGAAACACCATATATTTT
TRBJ2-2	TRBD2	.	TRBV11-2	CASSLALAGSRNTGELFF	TGTGCCAGCAGCTTAGCACTAGCGGGGAGCAGGAACACCGGGGAGCTGTTTTTT
TRBJ2-7	TRBD1	.	TRBV7-2	CASSADRVSYEQYF	TGTGCCAGCAGCGCGGACAGGGTCTCCTACGAGCAGTACTTC
TRBJ1-3	.	.	TRBV27	CASSPNRDSGNTIYF	TGTGCCAGCAGCCCTAATCGGGACTCTGGAAACACCATATATTTT
TRBJ2-1	TRBD2	.	TRBV24-1	CATSETYGGLLANEQFF	TGTGCCACCAGTGAAACCTACGGGGGGTTACTAGCCAATGAGCAGTTCTTC
TRBJ2-2	.	.	TRBV7-9	CASSRGAGELFF	TGTGCCAGCAGCCGAGGGGCCGGGGAGCTGTTTTTT
TRBJ2-1	.	.	TRBV19	CASSIVFHEQFF	TGTGCCAGTAGTATAGTATTCCATGAGCAGTTCTTC
TRBJ2-7	.	.	TRBV5-5	CASSSPGVGPFYEQYF	TGTGCCAGCAGCTCCCCTGGGGTCGGACCTTTCTACGAGCAGTACTTC
TRBJ1-1	.	.	TRBV5-4	CASSPSGNMNTEAFF	TGTGCCAGCAGCCCGTCAGGGAACATGAACACTGAAGCTTTCTTT
TRBJ2-1	.	.	TRBV9	CASSVDLATLDEQFF	TGTGCCAGCAGCGTAGACCTCGCCACTTTGGATGAGCAGTTCTTC
TRBJ1-1	.	.	TRBV5-1	CASSNQRGPGAHTEAFF	TGCGCCAGCAGCAACCAACGAGGCCCCGGAGCTCACACTGAAGCTTTCTTT
TRBJ1-3	TRBD1	.	TRBV9	CASSRYDRDSGNTIYF	TGTGCCAGCAGCAGATACGACCGGGACAGCGGAAACACCATATATTTT
TRBJ2-7	TRBD2	.	TRBV2	CASSEKRGTYEQYF	TGTGCCAGCAGTGAAAAGCGGGGGACCTACGAGCAGTACTTC
TRBJ1-6	TRBD1	.	TRBV28	CASSSTGAIISSYNSPLHF	TGTGCCAGCAGTTCCACAGGGGCTATAATAAGCTCCTATAATTCACCCCTCCACTTT
TRBJ2-7	.	.	TRBV6-2/TRBV6-3	CASSYTAPGLTSYEQYF	TGTGCCAGCAGTTACACCGCCCCGGGACTCACCTCCTACGAGCAGTACTTC
TRBJ1-1	.	.	TRBV2	CASSEAMGGPAFF	TGTGCCAGCAGTGAAGCAATGGGGGGACCGGCTTTCTTT
TRBJ2-3	TRBD2	.	TRBV19	CASSTQFGTSGIGPTDTQYF	TGTGCCAGTAGCACACAGTTCGGGACTAGCGGGATAGGGCCCACAGATACGCAGTATTTT